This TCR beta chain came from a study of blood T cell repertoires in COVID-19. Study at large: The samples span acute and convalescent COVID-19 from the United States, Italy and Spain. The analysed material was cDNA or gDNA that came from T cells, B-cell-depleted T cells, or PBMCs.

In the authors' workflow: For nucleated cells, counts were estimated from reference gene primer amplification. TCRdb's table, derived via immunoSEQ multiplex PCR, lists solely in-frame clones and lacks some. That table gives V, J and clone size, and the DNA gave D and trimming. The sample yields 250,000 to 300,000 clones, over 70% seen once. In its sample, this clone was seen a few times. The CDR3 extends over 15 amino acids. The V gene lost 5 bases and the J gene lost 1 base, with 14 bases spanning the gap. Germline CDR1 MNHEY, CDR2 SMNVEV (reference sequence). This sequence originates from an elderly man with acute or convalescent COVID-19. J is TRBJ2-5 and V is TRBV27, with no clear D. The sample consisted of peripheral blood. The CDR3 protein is CASSRAESPQETQYF. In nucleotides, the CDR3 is TGTGCCAGCAGTCGCGCGGAGAGTCCCCAAGAGACCCAGTACTTC.